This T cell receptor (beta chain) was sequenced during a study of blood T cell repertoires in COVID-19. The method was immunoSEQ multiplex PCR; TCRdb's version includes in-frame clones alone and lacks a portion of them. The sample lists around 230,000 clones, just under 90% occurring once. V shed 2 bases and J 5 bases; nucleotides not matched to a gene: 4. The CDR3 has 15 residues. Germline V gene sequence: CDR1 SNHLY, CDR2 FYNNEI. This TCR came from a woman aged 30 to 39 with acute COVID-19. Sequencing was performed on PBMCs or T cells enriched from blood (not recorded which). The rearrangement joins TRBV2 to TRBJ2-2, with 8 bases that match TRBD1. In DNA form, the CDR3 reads TGTGCCAGCAGTGAAAGGAGGACAGGGACCGGGGAGCTGTTTTTT. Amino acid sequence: CASSERRTGTGELFF. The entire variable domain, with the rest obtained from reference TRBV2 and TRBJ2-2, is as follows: EPEVTQTPSHQVTQMGQEVILRCVPISNHLYFYWYRQILGQKVEFLVSFYNNEISEKSEIFDDQFSVERPDGSNFTLKIRSTKLEDSAMYFCASSERRTGTGELFFGEGSRLTVL.